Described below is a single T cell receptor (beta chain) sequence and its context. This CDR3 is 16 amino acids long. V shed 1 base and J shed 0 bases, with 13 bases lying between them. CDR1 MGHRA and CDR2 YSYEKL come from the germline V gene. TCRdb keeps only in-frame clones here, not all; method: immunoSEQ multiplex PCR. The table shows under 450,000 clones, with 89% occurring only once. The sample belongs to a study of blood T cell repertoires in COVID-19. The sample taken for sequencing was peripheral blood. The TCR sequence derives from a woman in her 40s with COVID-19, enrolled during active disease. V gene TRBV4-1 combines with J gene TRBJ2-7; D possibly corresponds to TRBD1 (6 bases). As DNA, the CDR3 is TGCGCCAGCAGCCAAGGGCCATTAGGGGGCTCCTACGAGCAGTACTTC. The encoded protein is CASSQGPLGGSYEQYF.